This note documents a single TCR beta chain sequence. Antigen specificity is unknown. TCRdb keeps only in-frame clones here, not all; method: immunoSEQ multiplex PCR. This table has roughly 300,000 clones, around 90% appearing once. The CDR3 is 13 residues long. Between the trimmed V and J ends, which lost 1 base and 4 bases, there was a span of 7 bases. CDR1 MNHNS and CDR2 SASEGT come from the germline V gene. This sample stems from a study of Ad26.COV2.S vaccination and SARS-CoV-2 variants. As for treatment: around 19 received Ad26.COV2.S at low or high dose, single or two shots; about 5 received placebo; per-sample allocation not given. Each sample was drawn 63 days after the first injection (of vaccine or placebo). Study-wide points: Comparability of non-spike TCR breadth was observed across vaccine and placebo recipients. Vaccinated individuals (as opposed to placebo recipients) had higher spike-specific TCR breadth.

This clonotype was sampled from a person between 18 and 60 years old who received the Ad26.COV2.S COVID-19 vaccine or a placebo. The chain uses TRBV6-1 and TRBJ2-5; D gene uncertain. This material consisted of peripheral blood, taken in a trial of Ad26.COV2.S vaccine versus placebo. In nucleotides, the CDR3 is TGTGCCAGCAGTGAAGGAAACGTAGAGACCCAGTACTTC. Residues: CASSEGNVETQYF.